A single T cell receptor (beta chain) is shown here with its context. Profiling relied on immunoSEQ multiplex PCR, and the TCRdb table lists in-frame clones only, not all of them. The repertoire consists of about 200,000 clones, with 85% occurring once and the leading ten covering roughly 5%. V was pared by 5 bases and J by 13 bases, with 10 bases of the junction left unmatched. The CDR3 totals 12 residues. The sample originates from a study of blood T cell repertoires in COVID-19. Study context: Acute and convalescent COVID-19 specimens originated in the United States, Italy and Spain.

Sequencing was carried out using peripheral blood. J is TRBJ1-1 and V is TRBV12-3 or TRBV12-4; 7 nucleotides match TRBD1. This receptor was obtained from a woman aged 80 or over with acute or convalescent COVID-19. The CDR3 reads CASSLYRGDVFF. The CDR3 nucleotides read TGTGCCAGCAGTCTTTACAGGGGAGACGTTTTCTTT.